This entry lists 14 T cell receptor beta chains sequenced from one sample in a study of blood T cell repertoires in COVID-19. The data were produced by immunoSEQ multiplex PCR, yet TCRdb's version contains in-frame clones alone and is incomplete. The sample contains approximately 300,000 clones, approximately 85% of which appear only once. Sequencing was performed on peripheral blood. The receptors stem from a human donor with COVID-19, enrolled during active disease. The donor label of this sample is uncertain.

The chain employs TRBV9 and TRBJ2-3; 9 bases line up with TRBD2. CDR1 and CDR2 from the germline V gene are SGDLS and YYNGEE. Trimming cost V 4 bases and J 1 base; bases outside gene matches: 7. This CDR3 spans 16 amino acids. Written as DNA, the CDR3 is TGTGCCAGCAGCCCGCGGGAGGGGGTAGGCACAGATACGCAGTATTTT. This translates into CASSPREGVGTDTQYF.

The sample holds a few counts of this clone. The CDR3 loop reads CASSLTGGELETQYF. The DNA of the CDR3 is TGTGCCAGCAGTCTTACAGGGGGCGAATTAGAGACCCAGTACTTC. The V and J genes are TRBV5-6 and TRBJ2-5, with 9 bases matching TRBD1. The V and J ends lost 5 bases and 4 bases, in that order; junction bases with no gene match: 9. Germline-derived CDR1 and CDR2 are SGHDT and YYEEEE. The CDR3 length is 15 residues.

This clone was detected a few times. The chain uses TRBV11-2 and TRBJ2-7; TRBD1 might be the D (6 bases). This CDR3 contains 14 residues. With 5 bases removed from V and 0 bases from J, the gap between germline ends came to 11 bases. Germline lookup yields CDR1 SGHAT and CDR2 FQNNGV. The CDR3 bases are TGTGCCAGCAGCCGTGGACAGATCTCCTACGAGCAGTACTTC. It codes for CASSRGQISYEQYF.

The chain uses TRBV19 and TRBJ1-2, with 9 nucleotides matching TRBD1. The CDR3 runs 17 residues. V lost 3 bases and J lost 2; bases outside the gene matches: 10. Germline CDR1 LNHDA, CDR2 SQIVND (reference sequence). CDR3 sequence: CASSMGPGQGVNYGYTF. The CDR3 bases are TGTGCCAGTAGTATGGGCCCGGGACAGGGTGTAAACTATGGCTACACCTTC.

The gene calls are TRBV4-2 and TRBJ2-1; D ambiguous. The CDR3 has 16 residues. The ends were cut back, 1 base at V and 10 bases at J, with 20 bases in the middle. Germline lookup yields CDR1 LGHNA and CDR2 YNFKEQ. The CDR3 sequence: CASSQVPSEKLQEQFF. The CDR3 DNA follows: TGTGCCAGCAGCCAAGTCCCCAGCGAGAAATTGCAGGAGCAGTTCTTC.

The genes are TRBV28 and TRBJ1-5, with 11 bases matching TRBD1. Germline CDR1 and CDR2: MDHEN and SYDVKM. This CDR3 comprises 19 residues. V was clipped by 4 bases and J by 0 bases; unmatched bases: 11. The CDR3 region is CASSSRTGGGIYSNQPQHF. The CDR3 nucleotides read TGTGCCAGCAGTTCTCGGACAGGGGGCGGAATTTATAGCAATCAGCCCCAGCATTTT.

The V gene is TRBV5-5, the J gene TRBJ1-1, with D unclear. There are 16 residues in the CDR3. Trimming removed 10 bases from V and 0 bases from J, with 22 bases in between. Germline V gene data show CDR1 as SGHKS and CDR2 as YYEKEE (reference sequence). CDR3 nucleotide sequence: TGTGCCGTACCCCCTCCCGCTGGGCGCATGAACACTGAAGCTTTCTTT. Its protein is CAVPPPAGRMNTEAFF.

In this sample, this clone turned up many times. The CDR3 region is CASSFTGGYEQYF. The DNA of the CDR3 is TGTGCCAGCAGCTTTACAGGTGGCTACGAGCAGTACTTC. The gene calls are TRBV7-2 and TRBJ2-7; tentative D call: TRBD1 (5 bases). The CDR3 consists of 13 residues. Trimming left V 3 bases short and J 3 bases short, with 9 bases between. CDR1 and CDR2 from the germline V gene are SGHTA and FQGNSA. The variable domain in full, completed from reference TRBV7-2 and TRBJ2-7, reads GAGVSQSPSNKVTEKGKDVELRCDPISGHTALYWYRQSLGQGLEFLIYFQGNSAPDKSGLPSDRFSAERTGGSVSTLTIQRTQQEDSAVYLCASSFTGGYEQYFGPGTRLTVT.

The V gene is TRBV7-2, the J gene TRBJ2-3; D remains ambiguous. The CDR3 covers 15 residues. V lost 4 bases to trimming and J lost 8 bases, with 19 bases between them. Germline values: CDR1 SGHTA, CDR2 FQGNSA. The CDR3 protein is CASSSPVGLSGTQYF. The CDR3 DNA sequence: TGTGCCAGCAGCTCCCCGGTTGGGCTTAGTGGTACGCAGTATTTT.

The chain has TRBV13 and TRBJ2-5; 8 positions agree with TRBD1. CDR3 length: 16 residues. V lost 4 bases to trimming and J lost 5 bases; unmatched junction nucleotides: 12. From germline, CDR1 is PRHDT and CDR2 FYEKMQ (reference sequence). The CDR3 protein is CASSSRTGSYVETQYF. The CDR3 DNA is TGTGCCAGCAGCTCTAGGACAGGGAGTTACGTCGAGACCCAGTACTTC.

This chain links TRBV9 with TRBJ2-2; tentative D call: TRBD1 (6 bases). The CDR3 spans 16 residues. Trimming stripped 0 bases from V and 6 bases from J, with 15 bases between. Germline V gene data show CDR1 as SGDLS and CDR2 as YYNGEE. This CDR3 reads CASSVGTTGLAGELFF. CDR3 nucleotides: TGTGCCAGCAGCGTAGGGACAACAGGGCTGGCCGGGGAGCTGTTTTTT.

This clone was counted once. The genes are TRBV18 and TRBJ1-1, with D tentatively TRBD1 (5 bases). V shed 6 bases and J shed 5 bases, with 7 bases lying between them. The germline gives CDR1 KGHSH, CDR2 LQKENI. This CDR3 comprises 11 residues. CDR3 nucleotides: TGTGCCAGCTCTCAGGGTACTGAAGCTTTCTTT. Amino acids: CASSQGTEAFF.

The V call is TRBV9, the J call TRBJ2-3; 9 positions agree with TRBD2. Unmatched junction bases numbered 3, after V lost 0 bases and J lost 4 bases. The CDR3 has 15 amino acids. Per the germline V gene, CDR1 is SGDLS and CDR2 is YYNGEE. CDR3 sequence reads: CASSVVAGEADTQYF. The DNA for the CDR3 is TGTGCCAGCAGCGTAGTAGCGGGAGAGGCAGATACGCAGTATTTT.

V and J are TRBV5-1 and TRBJ1-4, with 9 bases matching TRBD1. This CDR3 region has 17 residues. Germline V lookup: CDR1 SGHRS, CDR2 YFSETQ. V trimming: 4 bases; J trimming: 6 bases; junction bases outside the gene matches: 13. DNA for the CDR3: TGCGCCAGCAGCCCGGGACAGGGCCATCCCGGGGATGAAAAACTGTTTTTT. Translating it yields CASSPGQGHPGDEKLFF.